The T cell receptor (beta chain) described here comes from a study of blood T cell repertoires in COVID-19. Clones were sequenced by immunoSEQ multiplex PCR, and TCRdb holds only the in-frame ones, with some missing. This sample has about 150,000 clones, with about 86% found just once. The CDR3 spans 14 residues. Per the germline V gene, CDR1 is MNHEY and CDR2 is SMNVEV (reference sequence). With V trimmed by 6 bases and J by 3 bases, 4 bases remained unmatched. This chain connects TRBV27 to TRBJ2-1; 8 bases align to TRBD2. The source of this sequence is a man in his 70s with acute or convalescent COVID-19. Sequenced: peripheral blood. The CDR3 loop is CASRGLGLYNEQFF. DNA of the CDR3: TGTGCCAGCAGGGGACTAGGACTCTACAATGAGCAGTTCTTC.